This T cell receptor (beta chain) stems from a study of neurological immune-mediated disorders. Findings and caveats of the study: HTLV-1-associated myelopathy had the most TCR clonal expansion, while multiple sclerosis had the least, a level that fell below healthy controls. The absence of any CDR3 amino acid sequence shared by expanded clones across subjects suggests that repertoires were private in all groups.

TCRdb itself ran the 5' RACE reads through MiXCR, one entry per CDR3 protein. The sample yields approximately 89,000 distinct CDR3 sequences, under 15% seen once. Time point described: longitudinal time-point 2. At least ten counts were recorded for this clonotype. Its target is not known. The CDR3 runs 15 residues. The V segment lost 1 base and the J segment 4 bases; nucleotides outside the gene matches: 5. Germline V gene lookup returns CDR1 LGHNA and CDR2 YNFKEQ. Material for sequencing was PBMCs. The clonotype comes from a female donor with HTLV-1-associated myelopathy (HAM/TSP). The J gene is TRBJ2-5, the V gene TRBV4-2, with 8 nucleotides matching TRBD2. DNA of the CDR3: TGTGCCAGCAGCCAAGGGCAAGCGGGGGCAGAGACCCAGTACTTC. It is translated as CASSQGQAGAETQYF.